This section outlines one TCR beta chain sequence together with its context. Its antigen is unknown. With 0 bases removed from V and 1 base from J, the gap between germline ends came to 14 bases. The V gene's germline CDR1 is MNHNS and CDR2 SASEGT. This CDR3 comprises 17 residues. The data derive from a study of T cell responses to AZD1222 COVID-19 vaccine. Study findings and constraints: Increased Spike-specific TCR breadth and depth were observed after two AZD1222 doses.

The method was immunoSEQ multiplex PCR; TCRdb's version includes in-frame clones alone and lacks a portion of them. Of about 80,000 clones in the sample, roughly 90% were seen once. The material was peripheral blood, obtained 28 days after the second AZD1222 dose. This TCR derives from an adult who received the AZD1222 COVID-19 vaccine. The V gene is TRBV6-1, the J gene TRBJ2-3; D is unresolved. Written as DNA, the CDR3 is TGTGCCAGCAGTGAAGCGCCGTCCTCTTCTCGCACAGATACGCAGTATTTT. Translation: CASSEAPSSSRTDTQYF.